Many counts were recorded for the clone carrying this TCR beta chain. The antigen is undetermined. The data were obtained in a study of T-cell reconstitution after alpha-beta-depleted transplantation in children. The germline V gene encodes CDR1 SGHVS and CDR2 FQNEAQ. The V gene lost 5 bases and the J gene lost 2 bases, with 12 bases spanning the gap. This CDR3 has 14 amino acids. General study findings and limits: After transplant, at about two months, alpha-beta T cells were reportedly derived from several hundred expanded graft clones. It was newly produced T cells that mostly accounted for T-cell counts and diversity one year after transplant. The high TCRbeta diversity at day 60 in some patients came from surviving recipient T cells and thymic progenitors.

It was with unique molecular identifiers that the TCRbeta library was prepared. Each CDR3 protein is one row after TCRdb ran MiXCR on the PCR reads. The sample lists a few hundred thousand distinct CDR3 sequences, approximately 13% occurring once. This TCR derives from a male patient under 18 who had a stem cell transplant for acute myeloid leukemia, so the T cells may come from the graft donor. The chain combines TRBV7-8 with TRBJ2-5; D remains ambiguous. This sample comprised PBMCs, mostly from graft donor cells, obtained 360 days after TCRalphabeta/CD19-depleted stem cell transplant. The CDR3 bases are TGTGCCAGCAGCCTCCTGTCTCGACAAGAGACCCAGTACTTC. Its translation is CASSLLSRQETQYF.